The clone carrying this TCR beta chain has just a few counts. The sample is drawn from a study of blood T cell repertoires in COVID-19. Overall study context: Acute-phase and convalescent COVID-19 samples originated in the United States, Italy and Spain. PBMCs, B-cell-depleted T cells, or T cells were the source of the cDNA or gDNA that made up the material.

Per the original methods: Using reference gene primer amplification, nucleated cell counts were estimated. Generated by immunoSEQ multiplex PCR, the TCRdb table keeps only in-frame clones and is missing some. V and J calls and clone size are given by that table; D and trimming were obtained from the DNA. The sample records 200,000 or so clones, 65% to 85% being singletons. Germline V gives CDR1 SGHTA, CDR2 FQGNSA. Trimming removed 0 bases from V and 0 bases from J, with 6 bases in between. The CDR3 totals 14 residues. The genes are TRBV7-2 and TRBJ2-7; unclear D gene. This sequence was found in a woman aged 25-40 years with acute or convalescent COVID-19. The specimen sequenced was peripheral blood. In DNA, the CDR3 is TGTGCCAGCAGCTTAGCCACTTCCTCCTACGAGCAGTACTTC. Translation: CASSLATSSYEQYF.